What follows describes a single T cell receptor (beta chain). Its antigen is as yet unknown. From germline, CDR1 is SGDLS and CDR2 YYNGEE. J gave up 2 bases and V 0 bases, and 5 bases lay outside the gene matches. The CDR3 has 17 residues. Here immunoSEQ multiplex PCR was the method, and the copy in TCRdb shows in-frame clones only, minus some. The table has roughly 53,000 clones, approximately 78% seen once. The sample originates from a study of PD-1 blockade in mismatch repair-deficient tumors. Study in general: Patients had 12 mismatch repair-deficient cancer types and were previously treated and progressing. Study conclusions and caveats: Tumor-resident clones, often absent from pretreatment blood, expanded after pembrolizumab and then contracted.

Mismatch repair deficiency was confirmed in all patients, by PCR or immunohistochemistry. The TCR-sequenced patients were a few responders to pembrolizumab. Sequencing was performed on peripheral blood, taken 4 weeks after starting pembrolizumab. The chain joins TRBV9 to TRBJ1-3, with TRBD1 matching 10 bases. The receptor was isolated from an adult with mismatch repair-deficient cancer. In nucleotides, the CDR3 is TGTGCCAGCAGCGTAGTGGACAGGGGGGAAGCTGGAAACACCATATATTTT. It encodes CASSVVDRGEAGNTIYF.